The 21 T cell receptor beta chains below all came from one sample that was sequenced in a study of T cell responses to AZD1222 COVID-19 vaccine. The data were produced by immunoSEQ multiplex PCR, yet TCRdb's version contains in-frame clones alone and is incomplete. Of about 140,000 clones detected, around 90% appear once; the ten largest clones hold approximately 6.2%. Here the sequenced sample was peripheral blood, taken 28 days after the second AZD1222 dose. The source of these receptors is an adult who received the AZD1222 COVID-19 vaccine.

The chain links TRBV5-4 to TRBJ1-4, with 10 bases identical to TRBD1. The V segment lost 4 bases and the J segment 2 bases; nucleotides outside the gene matches: 14. This CDR3 comprises 19 residues. Germline CDR1 reads SGHNT; CDR2 reads YYREEE (reference sequence). The CDR3 protein is CASSPRQGAAGRTNEKLFF. CDR3 sequence (DNA): TGTGCCAGCAGCCCCCGACAGGGGGCGGCGGGAAGGACTAATGAAAAACTGTTTTTT.

This clone was found a few times. CDR3 in amino acids: CASSGRRDRGDTINQPQHF. CDR3 DNA sequence: TGTGCCAGCAGTGGGAGGAGGGACAGGGGCGATACGATCAATCAGCCCCAGCATTTT. The gene calls are TRBV6-1 and TRBJ1-5, with 10 bases identical to TRBD1. Germline trimming cut 4 bases from V and 3 bases from J; bases unmatched to any gene: 15. CDR3 length equals 19 residues. Germline V gene sequence: CDR1 MNHNS, CDR2 SASEGT.

There are a few counts of this clone. The chain joins TRBV3-1 (or the pseudogene TRBV3-2) to TRBJ1-2, with D possibly TRBD1 on 6 matching bases. CDR3 length: 17 amino acids. Germline values: CDR1 LGHDT, CDR2 YNNKEL (reference sequence). With 1 base removed from V and 4 bases from J, the gap between germline ends came to 19 bases. The CDR3 bases are TGTGCCAGCAGCCAAGGACTGAGCCCGGGACAACCCTATGGCTACACCTTC. Its translation: CASSQGLSPGQPYGYTF.

The chain joins TRBV29-1 to TRBJ1-2; D gene unclear. This CDR3 has 12 amino acids. The ends were cut back, 7 bases at V and 6 bases at J, with 15 bases in the middle. Germline CDR1 is SQVTM and CDR2 is ANQGSEA. The CDR3 DNA is TGCAGCGCCTTGGGTCAGGCGAATGGCTACACCTTC. Encoded protein: CSALGQANGYTF.

The DNA of the CDR3 is TGTGCCAGCAGTGAACAGGGGCCCCTCCTCACAGATACGCAGTATTTT. This encodes CASSEQGPLLTDTQYF. V gene TRBV2 combines with J gene TRBJ2-3; a weak D match, TRBD1 (6 bases). V was shortened by 2 bases and J by 2 bases, with 14 bases between the two germline ends. The germline gives CDR1 SNHLY, CDR2 FYNNEI. The CDR3 spans 16 residues.

This chain joins TRBV5-6 and TRBJ2-1; D is ambiguous. This CDR3 has 13 amino acids. V lost 0 bases and J lost 7, with 8 bases in between. CDR1 SGHDT and CDR2 YYEEEE come from the germline V gene. In DNA form, the CDR3 reads TGTGCCAGCAGCTTGGCAAACGGAAATGAGCAGTTCTTC. This gives the protein CASSLANGNEQFF.

J is TRBJ1-5 and V is TRBV28, with no clear D. Per germline, CDR1 MDHEN and CDR2 SYDVKM. V was cut by 5 bases and J by 2 bases, with 10 bases left in between. CDR3 length: 14 amino acids. The CDR3 DNA sequence: TGTGCCAGCAGTCCCGTTGGGGGCAATCAGCCCCAGCATTTT. Protein sequence: CASSPVGGNQPQHF.

This chain joins TRBV19 and TRBJ1-2, with 10 bases identical to TRBD1. The length of the CDR3 is 14 residues. After removal of 6 bases from V and 7 bases from J, the junction contained 8 bases not matched to a gene. CDR1 and CDR2 from the germline V gene are LNHDA and SQIVND (reference sequence). The CDR3 DNA reads as TGTGCCAGTAGCGGACAGGGGGAAGTTAGTGGCTACACCTTC. This encodes CASSGQGEVSGYTF.

The V and J genes are TRBV11-3 and TRBJ2-7, with a weak D call TRBD2 (6 bases). This CDR3 has 14 amino acids. Looked up from germline, CDR1 is SGHNT and CDR2 is YENEEA. The V and J ends lost 1 base and 6 bases respectively, with 13 bases between them. The CDR3 DNA reads TGTGCCAGCAGCTTAGGAGGGAGGACCCGCGAGCAGTACTTC. Amino acids: CASSLGGRTREQYF.

This clone was seen once. J is TRBJ2-1 and V is TRBV24-1; the D call may be TRBD1 or TRBD2 (5 bases each). V was clipped by 3 bases and J by 10 bases, with 6 bases between them. Germline loops: CDR1 KGHDR, CDR2 SFDVKD. CDR3 length: 11 residues. CDR3 in DNA: TGTGCCACCAGTGATGAGGGGGAGCAGTTCTTC. Translating gives CATSDEGEQFF.

The V and J genes are TRBV11-3 and TRBJ2-2, with 9 positions matching TRBD1. CDR3 length: 18 residues. CDR1 and CDR2 from the germline V gene are SGHNT and YENEEA. The V segment lost 1 base and the J segment 2 bases; nucleotides outside the gene matches: 8. The CDR3 DNA follows: TGTGCCAGCAGCTTAGGAGCCGGGACAGGGTCAAACACCGGGGAGCTGTTTTTT. Its protein is CASSLGAGTGSNTGELFF. The full variable domain, completed using reference TRBV11-3 and TRBJ2-2, is EAGVVQSPRYKIIEKKQPVAFWCNPISGHNTLYWYLQNLGQGPELLIRYENEEAVDDSQLPKDRFSAERLKGVDSTLKIQPAELGDSAVYLCASSLGAGTGSNTGELFFGEGSRLTVL.

The rearrangement joins TRBV27 to TRBJ2-5; D is unresolved. V lost 6 bases and J lost 3, with 17 bases in between. CDR1 and CDR2 (germline): MNHEY, SMNVEV (reference sequence). This CDR3 is built from 15 residues. The CDR3 bases are TGTGCCAGCAGCACTATACTTGACATGAAAGAGACCCAGTACTTC. Residues: CASSTILDMKETQYF.

The J gene is TRBJ2-2, the V gene TRBV27; D might be TRBD1 (6 bases). Trimming shortened V by 3 bases and J by 5 bases, and 13 bases separated the two germline ends. Germline loops: CDR1 MNHEY, CDR2 SMNVEV (reference sequence). The CDR3 covers 15 residues. CDR3 nucleotide sequence: TGTGCCAGCAGTTTCGAGGGGGAAGGGACCGGGGAGCTGTTTTTT. Translation: CASSFEGEGTGELFF.

The rearrangement joins TRBV7-3 to TRBJ2-1; TRBD2 is a possible D gene (6 bases). CDR1 and CDR2 from the germline V gene are SGHTA and FQGTGA. Trimming shortened V by 2 bases and J by 6 bases, and 17 bases separated the two germline ends. CDR3 length: 16 amino acids. The CDR3 bases are TGTGCCAGCAGCTTACCGGGAGCGGCTAAGGGCAATGAGCAGTTCTTC. This sequence encodes CASSLPGAAKGNEQFF.

The chain employs TRBV25-1 and TRBJ2-4; tentatively, D is TRBD1 (5 bases). Germline CDR1 MGHDK, CDR2 SYGVNS. Trimming stripped 8 bases from V and 6 bases from J, with 26 bases between. The CDR3 sequence is 17 residues long. CDR3 sequence reads: CASARSMWGNQGNIQYF. CDR3 nucleotide sequence: TGTGCCAGCGCCCGATCAATGTGGGGCAATCAGGGAAACATTCAGTACTTC. The full variable domain, with the rest looked up from reference TRBV25-1 and TRBJ2-4, is EADIYQTPRYLVIGTGKKITLECSQTMGHDKMYWYQQDPGMELHLIHYSYGVNSTEKGDLSSESTVSRIRTEHFPLTLESARPSHTSQYLCASARSMWGNQGNIQYFGAGTRLSVL.

The chain employs TRBV7-2 and TRBJ2-1; 9 bases are shared with TRBD2. With 4 bases clipped from V and 1 base from J, the junction kept 5 bases outside the gene matches. Germline lookup yields CDR1 SGHTA and CDR2 FQGNSA. The CDR3 extends over 16 amino acids. The CDR3 sequence is CASSSSGRPSYNEQFF. The DNA of the CDR3 is TGTGCCAGCAGCTCAAGCGGGAGGCCGTCCTACAATGAGCAGTTCTTC.

The rearrangement links TRBV3-1 (or the pseudogene TRBV3-2) to TRBJ2-5, with TRBD2 matching 9 bases. V shed 4 bases, J shed 7 bases, and the junction held 1 base outside the gene matches. The CDR3 contains 12 residues. CDR1 is LGHDT and CDR2 is YNNKEL in the germline V gene (reference sequence). CDR3 sequence (DNA): TGTGCCAGCAGCCTTAGCGGGGGGACCCAGTACTTC. Translation: CASSLSGGTQYF.

The chain combines TRBV7-3 with TRBJ2-2, with 10 bases matching TRBD2. With V trimmed by 5 bases and J by 5 bases, 8 bases remained unmatched. Germline V gives CDR1 SGHTA, CDR2 FQGTGA. This CDR3 is 16 amino acids long. CDR3: CASSLLAGVITGELFF. The CDR3 nucleotides are TGTGCCAGCAGCCTGCTAGCGGGAGTTATTACCGGGGAGCTGTTTTTT.

This clone was recorded only once. V usage is TRBV5-1 and J usage is TRBJ2-5; perhaps TRBD2 as D (6 bases). Germline CDR1 SGHRS, CDR2 YFSETQ. The CDR3 loop spans 16 amino acids. Trimming took off 0 bases at V and 5 bases at J, with 17 bases between the two ends. The CDR3 DNA reads as TGCGCCAGCAGCTTGGTAGCGGCTGGAAGAGGGGAGACCCAGTACTTC. Residues: CASSLVAAGRGETQYF.

This sequence joins TRBV12-3 or TRBV12-4 and TRBJ1-1; no clear D gene. V was trimmed by 2 bases and J by 1 base, leaving 5 bases between them. The CDR3 consists of 13 residues. The CDR3 DNA sequence: TGTGCCAGCAGTTTACAGAAGAACACTGAAGCTTTCTTT. As protein: CASSLQKNTEAFF.

This clone occurred once. The rearrangement joins TRBV11-1 to TRBJ2-7; TRBD1 aligns across 9 bases. Germline V gene data show CDR1 as SGHAT and CDR2 as FQDESV (reference sequence). The length of the CDR3 is 14 residues. V gave up 5 bases and J gave up 3 bases; unmatched junction bases: 5. The CDR3 loop is CASSLGTGNYEQYF. For the CDR3, the DNA is TGTGCCAGCAGCCTAGGGACAGGGAACTACGAGCAGTACTTC.